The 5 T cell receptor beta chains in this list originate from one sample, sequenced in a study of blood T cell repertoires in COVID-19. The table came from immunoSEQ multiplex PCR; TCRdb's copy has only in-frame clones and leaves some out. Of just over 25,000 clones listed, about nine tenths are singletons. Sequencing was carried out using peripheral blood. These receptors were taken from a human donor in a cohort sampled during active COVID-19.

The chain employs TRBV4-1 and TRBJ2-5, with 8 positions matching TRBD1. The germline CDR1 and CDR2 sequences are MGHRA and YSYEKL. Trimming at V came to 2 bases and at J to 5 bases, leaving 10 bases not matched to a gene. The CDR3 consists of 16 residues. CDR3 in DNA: TGCGCCAGCAGCCAACCCCGCAGGGGGCTCGCGGAGACCCAGTACTTC. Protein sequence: CASSQPRRGLAETQYF.

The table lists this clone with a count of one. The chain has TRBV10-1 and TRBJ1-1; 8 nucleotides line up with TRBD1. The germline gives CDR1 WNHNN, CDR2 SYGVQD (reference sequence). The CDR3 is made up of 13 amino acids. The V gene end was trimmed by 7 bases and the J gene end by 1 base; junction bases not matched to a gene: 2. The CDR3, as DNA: TGCGCCAGCAAAGGACAGGGGAACACTGAAGCTTTCTTT. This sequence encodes CASKGQGNTEAFF.

The CDR3 spells CASRSDSSSYEQYF. In DNA form, the CDR3 reads TGCGCCAGCCGGTCCGACTCTAGCTCCTACGAGCAGTACTTC. This chain joins TRBV5-1 and TRBJ2-7, with D unclear. Germline loops: CDR1 SGHRS, CDR2 YFSETQ. V was cut by 7 bases and J by 0 bases, with 14 bases left in between. The CDR3 totals 14 residues.

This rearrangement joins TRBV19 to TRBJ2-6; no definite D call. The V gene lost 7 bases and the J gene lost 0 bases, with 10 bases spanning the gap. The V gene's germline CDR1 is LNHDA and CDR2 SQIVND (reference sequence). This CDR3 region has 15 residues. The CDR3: CASTGLDSGANVLTF. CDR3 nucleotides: TGTGCCAGTACGGGTTTGGACTCTGGGGCCAACGTCCTGACTTTC.

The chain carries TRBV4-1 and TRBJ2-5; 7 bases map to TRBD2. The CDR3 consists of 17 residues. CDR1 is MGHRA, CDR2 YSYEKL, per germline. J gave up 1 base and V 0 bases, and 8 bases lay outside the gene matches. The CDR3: CASSQDVWGGIQETQYF. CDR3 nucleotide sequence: TGCGCCAGCAGCCAAGATGTTTGGGGGGGGATCCAAGAGACCCAGTACTTC.